One and the same sample provided the 19 T cell receptor beta chains below, sequenced in a study of T cells in Graves' hyperthyroidism and ophthalmopathy. There were TCR beta CDR3 regions amplified from RNA transcripts. First-round RT-PCR targeting the TCR CDR3 was performed with the HTBI primer set. TCRdb itself ran the multiplex PCR reads through MiXCR, one entry per CDR3 protein. The sample has hundreds of thousands of distinct CDR3 sequences; 15% to 18% are singletons. Sequenced: blood. The source of these receptors is a woman between 18 and 30 years old with Graves' hyperthyroidism.

At least ten counts were recorded for this clonotype. The V call is TRBV2, the J call TRBJ2-7, with 7 positions matching TRBD1. The CDR3 is 14 amino acids. Germline-derived CDR1 and CDR2 are SNHLY and FYNNEI. Trimming took 5 bases from V and 6 from J; bases not matched to a gene: 10. CDR3 sequence: CASSRQGRGPEQYF. Here the CDR3 DNA reads TGTGCCAGCAGTAGACAGGGACGTGGGCCCGAGCAGTACTTC.

This clonotype was counted at least ten times. This chain joins TRBV6-2 or TRBV6-3 and TRBJ2-7, with D unresolved. The CDR3 is made up of 14 amino acids. The germline V and J ends were trimmed by 2 bases and 7 bases, with 15 bases remaining between them. Per germline, CDR1 MNHEY and CDR2 SVGEGT. The CDR3 spells CASSYRQGPQEQYF. In DNA form, the CDR3 reads TGTGCCAGCAGTTACCGGCAAGGTCCGCAGGAGCAGTACTTC.

The chain combines TRBV2 with TRBJ1-4; D not resolved. V gave up 6 bases and J gave up 4 bases, with 9 bases separating them. Germline loops: CDR1 SNHLY, CDR2 FYNNEI. This CDR3 has 13 amino acids. CDR3: CASRWQSNEKLFF. CDR3 DNA sequence: TGTGCCAGCAGATGGCAGAGTAATGAAAAACTGTTTTTT.

In its sample, this clonotype was seen many times. The genes are TRBV7-9 and TRBJ2-3, with 7 bases matching TRBD2. Germline assignment: CDR1 SEHNR and CDR2 FQNEAQ (reference sequence). V dropped 7 bases and J dropped 3; count of bases not matched to a gene: 16. CDR3 length equals 17 residues. CDR3 DNA sequence: TGTGCCAGCATCTCTCTCGACGCGGGAGCGTGGACAGATACGCAGTATTTT. Translated, it gives CASISLDAGAWTDTQYF.

This clonotype turned up a few times. The chain uses TRBV20-1 and TRBJ1-1, with D perhaps TRBD1 (6 bases). CDR3 size: 12 residues. The V end lost 4 bases, the J end lost 1 base, and 7 bases lay between the germline ends. Germline V lookup: CDR1 DFQATT, CDR2 SNEGSKA (reference sequence). The CDR3 here is CSATDRNTEAFF. CDR3 nucleotide sequence: TGCAGTGCTACGGACAGGAACACTGAAGCTTTCTTT.

This clonotype has more than one count but fewer than ten. The chain links TRBV5-1 to TRBJ1-5, with 8 bases that match TRBD1. The CDR3 is made up of 14 amino acids. V shed 3 bases and J 6 bases; nucleotides not matched to a gene: 5. CDR1 is SGHRS, CDR2 YFSETQ, per germline. The CDR3 DNA is TGCGCCAGCAGCTCAGCAGGGGGCACTCAGCCCCAGCATTTT. Its protein is CASSSAGGTQPQHF.

This clonotype was picked up many times. This chain links TRBV4-1 with TRBJ2-7, with 7 positions matching TRBD2. The V and J ends lost 3 bases and 5 bases, in that order; junction bases with no gene match: 10. The germline CDR1 and CDR2 sequences are MGHRA and YSYEKL. CDR3 length equals 15 residues. The CDR3 nucleotides read TGCGCCAGCAGCCATCGAGGGCGGGAGTTGAACGAGCAGTACTTC. It specifies CASSHRGRELNEQYF.

DNA for the CDR3: TGTGCCAGCACCAGGGGGGGGGGGGCTTTCTTT. This codes for CASTRGGGAFF. The V call is TRBV25-1, the J call TRBJ1-1; TRBD1 agrees at 7 bases. CDR1 is MGHDK and CDR2 is SYGVNS in the germline V gene. V was pared by 7 bases and J by 11 bases, with 7 bases of the junction left unmatched. The CDR3 has 11 amino acids.

Many counts were recorded for this clonotype. This chain joins TRBV12-3 or TRBV12-4 and TRBJ1-2; maybe TRBD1 (5 bases). V was cut by 7 bases and J by 6 bases, with 15 bases left in between. CDR3 length: 13 residues. DNA for the CDR3: TGTGCCAGCACCGGCCTACAGGTTCATGGCTACACCTTC. It specifies CASTGLQVHGYTF.

The chain uses TRBV4-2 and TRBJ1-6, with a weak D call TRBD1 (6 bases). V gave up 5 bases and J gave up 7 bases, with 24 bases separating them. This CDR3 is built from 18 residues. In germline, CDR1 is LGHNA, CDR2 YNFKEQ. CDR3 nucleotide sequence: TGTGCCAGCAGCTTTGGAGGGGGTCGAGCAGGGGTAAATTCACCCCTCCACTTT. Residues: CASSFGGGRAGVNSPLHF.

This clonotype has a count of ten or more. This chain connects TRBV11-3 to TRBJ2-1; 8 nucleotides align to TRBD1. CDR1 and CDR2 (germline): SGHNT, YENEEA. With 5 bases clipped from V and 4 bases from J, the junction kept 7 bases outside the gene matches. CDR3 length: 15 amino acids. CDR3 sequence: CASSSRTGKYNEQFF. The CDR3 DNA reads as TGTGCCAGCAGCAGTCGGACAGGGAAATACAATGAGCAGTTCTTC.

The table lists this clonotype with many counts. The gene calls are TRBV2 and TRBJ1-1; D is perhaps TRBD1 (5 bases). The ends were cut back, 7 bases at V and 0 bases at J, with 9 bases in the middle. Germline loops: CDR1 SNHLY, CDR2 FYNNEI. The CDR3 is 13 residues long. The CDR3 nucleotides are TGTGCCAGCACGGGCAGGGTGAACACTGAAGCTTTCTTT. Residues: CASTGRVNTEAFF.

This clonotype occurred a few times. The V and J genes are TRBV4-1 and TRBJ2-5; 10 bases agree with TRBD1. The germline V gene encodes CDR1 MGHRA and CDR2 YSYEKL. J lost 4 bases, V lost 4 bases, and 6 bases had no gene match. The CDR3 runs 15 residues. CDR3 DNA sequence: TGCGCCAGCAGCCCTCAAAGGACAGGGGGAGAGACCCAGTACTTC. Protein: CASSPQRTGGETQYF.

The chain links TRBV7-2 to TRBJ2-1; D may match TRBD1 or TRBD2 (5 bases each). Germline V gene lookup returns CDR1 SGHTA and CDR2 FQGNSA. The CDR3 covers 13 residues. Trimming removed 2 bases at V and 15 bases at J, with 17 bases between. The CDR3 nucleotides are TGTGCCAGCAGCTTACCGGGGCCCTGGGGGAGGTTCTTC. Encoded protein: CASSLPGPWGRFF. Based on the CDR3 plus reference TRBV7-2 and TRBJ2-1, the full variable domain is GAGVSQSPSNKVTEKGKDVELRCDPISGHTALYWYRQSLGQGLEFLIYFQGNSAPDKSGLPSDRFSAERTGGSVSTLTIQRTQQEDSAVYLCASSLPGPWGRFFGPGTRLTVL.

This chain connects TRBV6-1 to TRBJ1-6, with TRBD1 as a possible D gene (6 bases). There are 14 residues in the CDR3. Germline CDR1 is MNHNS and CDR2 is SASEGT. Trimming took off 7 bases at V and 9 bases at J, with 16 bases between the two ends. The CDR3 DNA is TGTGCCAGCAACCGAGACCGAGGGGGTTCACCCCTCCACTTT. This gives the protein CASNRDRGGSPLHF.

This clonotype has a handful of counts. The V and J genes are TRBV2 and TRBJ2-4; D gene uncertain. The CDR3 extends over 15 amino acids. V was cut by 7 bases and J by 0 bases, with 13 bases left in between. Germline CDR1 reads SNHLY; CDR2 reads FYNNEI. As DNA, the CDR3 is TGTGCCAGCAATTGGAACGAGATAGCCAAAAACATTCAGTACTTC. Translating it yields CASNWNEIAKNIQYF. Filled out from reference TRBV2 and TRBJ2-4, the complete variable domain reads EPEVTQTPSHQVTQMGQEVILRCVPISNHLYFYWYRQILGQKVEFLVSFYNNEISEKSEIFDDQFSVERPDGSNFTLKIRSTKLEDSAMYFCASNWNEIAKNIQYFGAGTRLSVL.

This clonotype was picked up one time. A read error may be the cause here, since a much bigger clone is one base away. J is TRBJ1-1 and V is TRBV11-2, with TRBD1 as a possible D gene (5 bases). Germline V gene data show CDR1 as SGHAT and CDR2 as FQNNGV. V was shortened by 7 bases and J by 10 bases, with 19 bases between the two germline ends. The CDR3 has 13 amino acids. CDR3 region: CASTMGLLFRAFF. The CDR3 DNA reads TGTGCCAGCACCATGGGGCTATTATTTCGAGCTTTCTTT.

V gene TRBV4-2 combines with J gene TRBJ2-3; 13 nucleotides match TRBD2. Unmatched junction bases numbered 5, after V lost 4 bases and J lost 1 base. The CDR3 runs to 17 residues. Germline V gene data show CDR1 as LGHNA and CDR2 as YNFKEQ. CDR3 bases: TGTGCCAGCAGCCGCGGACTAGCGGGGGTGGGCACAGATACGCAGTATTTT. Amino acids: CASSRGLAGVGTDTQYF.

This clonotype was seen ten or more times. The V gene is TRBV20-1, the J gene TRBJ2-5, with TRBD2 matching 14 bases. The CDR3 contains 15 residues. Germline assignment: CDR1 DFQATT and CDR2 SNEGSKA (reference sequence). Unmatched junction bases numbered 2, after V lost 3 bases and J lost 2 bases. The CDR3 DNA is TGCAGTGCTAGGAGACTAGCGGGGGGGCAAGAGACCCAGTACTTC. Protein product: CSARRLAGGQETQYF.